These 31 T cell receptor beta chains originate from one sample sequenced in a study of T cell responses to AZD1222 COVID-19 vaccine. Using immunoSEQ multiplex PCR, the repertoire was profiled, and TCRdb retains in-frame clones only, with some absent. In total, the table holds around 140,000 clones. Material for sequencing was peripheral blood. The receptors derive from an adult in good health.

The chain is built from TRBV6-5 and TRBJ1-2; the match to TRBD1 covers 7 bases. V shed 7 bases, J shed 6 bases, and the junction held 8 bases outside the gene matches. The germline V gene has CDR1 MNHEY and CDR2 SVGAGI. CDR3 size: 13 residues. The CDR3 spells CASISDRTHGYTF. DNA of the CDR3: TGTGCCAGCATCTCGGACAGGACCCATGGCTACACCTTC.

The CDR3 coding sequence is TGTGCCAGCAGTGAACGGGCCGGGATTGGCGACTATGGCTACACCTTC. Protein: CASSERAGIGDYGYTF. The chain joins TRBV6-1 to TRBJ1-2; unclear D gene. V lost 2 bases and J lost 3, with 16 bases in between. Germline CDR1 and CDR2: MNHNS and SASEGT. The CDR3 extends over 16 amino acids.

DNA for the CDR3: TGTGCCAGCAGCCAAGCTGAGCGGGGGGCGGGTGATACGCAGTATTTT. This gives the protein CASSQAERGAGDTQYF. J is TRBJ2-3 and V is TRBV4-2; 9 bases match TRBD2. Trimming removed 1 base from V and 6 bases from J; junction bases left unmatched: 8. This CDR3 has 16 amino acids. Looked up from germline, CDR1 is LGHNA and CDR2 is YNFKEQ.

The V and J genes are TRBV18 and TRBJ2-1; 13 bases line up with TRBD2. CDR1 and CDR2 (germline): KGHSH, LQKENI. The CDR3 extends over 18 amino acids. V lost 5 bases to trimming and J lost 1 base; unmatched junction nucleotides: 8. DNA of the CDR3: TGTGCCAGCTCAAGGACTAGCGGGGGCCCGATTTCCTACAATGAGCAGTTCTTC. Translating it yields CASSRTSGGPISYNEQFF.

V usage is TRBV5-1 and J usage is TRBJ1-2; TRBD1 matches at 10 bases. This CDR3 has 15 residues. CDR1 and CDR2 (germline): SGHRS, YFSETQ. The trim removed 3 bases at V and 6 bases at J, leaving 8 bases unmatched. CDR3: CASSSYAGTGDGYTF. The DNA for the CDR3 is TGCGCCAGCAGCTCATACGCCGGGACAGGGGATGGCTACACCTTC.

J is TRBJ1-1 and V is TRBV19; the match to TRBD1 covers 8 bases. Per the germline V gene, CDR1 is LNHDA and CDR2 is SQIVND (reference sequence). With 5 bases clipped from V and 3 bases from J, the junction kept 8 bases outside the gene matches. This CDR3 has 15 residues. Here the CDR3 reads CASSSDRGADTEAFF. CDR3 sequence (DNA): TGTGCCAGTAGTTCCGACAGGGGCGCGGACACTGAAGCTTTCTTT.

The chain is built from TRBV6-8 and TRBJ2-3; 8 nucleotides agree with TRBD2. The germline V gene has CDR1 MNHGY and CDR2 SAAAGT. Trimming at V came to 6 bases and at J to 6 bases, leaving 8 bases not matched to a gene. The CDR3 spans 14 residues. The CDR3 loop is CASRDGGAGDTQYF. Here the CDR3 DNA reads TGTGCCAGCAGAGACGGGGGGGCCGGGGATACGCAGTATTTT.

The chain uses TRBV11-3 and TRBJ1-1, with D unresolved. The CDR3 length is 12 residues. Trimming took 4 bases from V and 1 from J, leaving 4 bases between them. Germline CDR1 SGHNT, CDR2 YENEEA. In nucleotides, the CDR3 is TGTGCCAGCAGCTGGGGGAACACTGAAGCTTTCTTT. It codes for CASSWGNTEAFF.

The chain uses TRBV7-9 and TRBJ2-5, with D possibly matching TRBD2 (5 bases). CDR3 size: 15 residues. Germline V lookup: CDR1 SEHNR, CDR2 FQNEAQ (reference sequence). V was cut by 5 bases and J by 5 bases, with 18 bases left in between. CDR3 DNA sequence: TGTGCCAGCAGCCCCATGAGGGCGGGCAGGGAGACCCAGTACTTC. This sequence encodes CASSPMRAGRETQYF.

The chain combines TRBV15 with TRBJ1-4; D unresolved. Germline values: CDR1 LNHNV, CDR2 YYDKDF (reference sequence). The CDR3 loop spans 15 amino acids. V lost 0 bases, J lost 0 bases, and 5 bases lay in between. In nucleotides, the CDR3 is TGTGCCACCAGCAGAGATCGTACAACTAATGAAAAACTGTTTTTT. Translated, it gives CATSRDRTTNEKLFF.

The rearrangement joins TRBV6-5 to TRBJ1-1; D is possibly TRBD1 (5 bases). Germline CDR1 and CDR2: MNHEY and SVGAGI. The CDR3 has 14 amino acids. Trimming took off 8 bases at V and 0 bases at J, with 13 bases between the two ends. CDR3 sequence (DNA): TGTGCCAGCCTCCCCCTGGGGGTGAACACTGAAGCTTTCTTT. Protein sequence: CASLPLGVNTEAFF.

J is TRBJ2-7 and V is TRBV25-1, with no clear D. Between the trimmed V and J ends, which lost 5 bases and 0 bases, there was a span of 8 bases. The germline gives CDR1 MGHDK, CDR2 SYGVNS. CDR3 length: 13 amino acids. In DNA, the CDR3 is TGTGCCAGCAGTCCGACATTCTCCTACGAGCAGTACTTC. Translating gives CASSPTFSYEQYF.

The chain combines TRBV19 with TRBJ1-5; D might be TRBD1 (5 bases). This CDR3 spans 16 amino acids. Trimming stripped 6 bases from V and 0 bases from J, with 15 bases between. The V gene's germline CDR1 is LNHDA and CDR2 SQIVND (reference sequence). The CDR3 nucleotides read TGTGCCAGTAGCGCGGGGGGGATTCATAGCAATCAGCCCCAGCATTTT. Translating gives CASSAGGIHSNQPQHF. The whole variable domain, filled in from reference TRBV19 and TRBJ1-5, reads DGGITQSPKYLFRKEGQNVTLSCEQNLNHDAMYWYRQDPGQGLRLIYYSQIVNDFQKGDIAEGYSVSREKKESFPLTVTSAQKNPTAFYLCASSAGGIHSNQPQHFGDGTRLSIL.

The chain uses TRBV19 and TRBJ2-1, with 9 bases identical to TRBD2. The germline V gene has CDR1 LNHDA and CDR2 SQIVND (reference sequence). J was trimmed by 4 bases and V by 3 bases; bases with no gene match: 4. This CDR3 comprises 15 residues. CDR3 DNA: TGTGCCAGTAGTATTAGCGGGGGTAGATACAATGAGCAGTTCTTC. Translating it yields CASSISGGRYNEQFF.

The chain is built from TRBV3-1 (or the pseudogene TRBV3-2) and TRBJ2-7; D possibly corresponds to TRBD2 (5 bases). Germline CDR1 is LGHDT and CDR2 is YNNKEL (reference sequence). The V end lost 0 bases, the J end lost 4 bases, and 13 bases lay between the germline ends. This CDR3 is 15 amino acids long. The chain's CDR3 is CASSQDRGYGYEQYF. Written as DNA, the CDR3 is TGTGCCAGCAGCCAAGATCGAGGGTATGGGTACGAGCAGTACTTC.

The CDR3 DNA reads TGCGCCAGCAGTGAGACAGTGTTGGGTAGCAATCAGCCCCAGCATTTT. Encoded protein: CASSETVLGSNQPQHF. The V and J genes are TRBV10-2 and TRBJ1-5; D is unclear. CDR3 length: 16 amino acids. Germline V lookup: CDR1 WSHSY, CDR2 SAAADI. Trimming took 2 bases from V and 0 from J, leaving 11 bases between them.

The chain couples TRBV2 to TRBJ2-3; tentative D call: TRBD2 (5 bases). CDR3 size: 11 residues. Germline V gene lookup returns CDR1 SNHLY and CDR2 FYNNEI. Trimming removed 4 bases from V and 7 bases from J, with 6 bases in between. The CDR3 bases are TGTGCCAGCAGTGCGGGGAATACGCAGTATTTT. Translation gives CASSAGNTQYF.

This chain joins TRBV20-1 and TRBJ1-1, with a weak D call TRBD1 (5 bases). The germline V gene encodes CDR1 DFQATT and CDR2 SNEGSKA (reference sequence). With 3 bases removed from V and 10 bases from J, the gap between germline ends came to 12 bases. This CDR3 is built from 11 residues. DNA for the CDR3: TGCAGTGCTAGCCGGGACGATTTAGCTTTCTTT. Translating gives CSASRDDLAFF.

The rearrangement uses TRBV7-9 and TRBJ1-3; 9 bases fit TRBD1. Losses at the gene ends were 3 bases for V and 1 base for J; bases not matched to a gene: 1. Germline assignment: CDR1 SEHNR and CDR2 FQNEAQ (reference sequence). This CDR3 has 15 residues. The CDR3 reads CASSLDRGSGNTIYF. CDR3 nucleotide sequence: TGTGCCAGCAGCTTGGACAGGGGATCTGGAAACACCATATATTTT.

The chain uses TRBV5-1 and TRBJ1-4; maybe TRBD1 (5 bases). The CDR3 totals 14 residues. Trimming pared 1 base from V and 4 bases from J, leaving 8 bases between. The germline CDR1 and CDR2 sequences are SGHRS and YFSETQ. The CDR3, as DNA: TGCGCCAGCAGCTTGCAGCAGGGTAATGAAAAACTGTTTTTT. The encoded protein is CASSLQQGNEKLFF.

V and J are TRBV29-1 and TRBJ1-2, with 8 bases identical to TRBD1. The germline V gene encodes CDR1 SQVTM and CDR2 ANQGSEA. Germline trimming cut 7 bases from V and 5 bases from J; bases unmatched to any gene: 9. This CDR3 spans 13 amino acids. CDR3 in amino acids: CSASDRASYGYTF. The CDR3 DNA follows: TGCAGCGCTTCGGACAGGGCCTCGTATGGCTACACCTTC.

V usage is TRBV6-2 or TRBV6-3 and J usage is TRBJ1-6; 7 nucleotides agree with TRBD1. The CDR3 is made up of 14 amino acids. The V gene end was trimmed by 4 bases and the J gene end by 9 bases; junction bases not matched to a gene: 6. Per germline, CDR1 MNHEY and CDR2 SVGEGT. The chain's CDR3 is CASSSPDRFSPLHF. CDR3 sequence (DNA): TGTGCCAGCAGTTCCCCGGACAGGTTTTCACCCCTCCACTTT.

This chain joins TRBV28 and TRBJ2-5; D might be TRBD1 (5 bases). The CDR3 is 14 residues long. CDR1 and CDR2 (germline): MDHEN, SYDVKM. V was shortened by 1 base and J by 4 bases, with 10 bases between the two germline ends. CDR3 amino acids: CASSLLAQGETQYF. The CDR3 nucleotides read TGTGCCAGCAGTTTATTGGCCCAGGGAGAGACCCAGTACTTC.

This chain connects TRBV6-2 or TRBV6-3 to TRBJ1-1; a weak D match, TRBD1 (5 bases). This CDR3 comprises 14 residues. Trimming took off 2 bases at V and 5 bases at J, with 12 bases between the two ends. Germline loops: CDR1 MNHEY, CDR2 SVGEGT. The CDR3 sequence is CASSYARELTEAFF. The CDR3 DNA reads as TGTGCCAGCAGTTACGCCAGGGAGTTAACTGAAGCTTTCTTT.

The rearrangement joins TRBV5-6 to TRBJ2-7; no definite D call. The V end was cut by 2 bases, the J end by 4 bases, with 10 bases between. Germline CDR1 SGHDT, CDR2 YYEEEE. CDR3 size: 13 residues. CDR3 in amino acids: CASSFSRMYEQYF. The CDR3 nucleotides are TGTGCCAGCAGCTTCTCGCGAATGTACGAGCAGTACTTC. The variable domain in full, with the rest retrieved from reference TRBV5-6 and TRBJ2-7, is DAGVTQSPTHLIKTRGQQVTLRCSPKSGHDTVSWYQQALGQGPQFIFQYYEEEERQRGNFPDRFSGHQFPNYSSELNVNALLLGDSALYLCASSFSRMYEQYFGPGTRLTVT.

J is TRBJ2-1 and V is TRBV20-1, with TRBD1 matching over 7 bases. Germline lookup yields CDR1 DFQATT and CDR2 SNEGSKA (reference sequence). The ends lost 8 bases at V and 7 bases at J; junction bases unmatched: 5. There are 11 residues in the CDR3. The CDR3 reads CSPLQGNEQFF. CDR3 DNA: TGCAGTCCATTACAGGGGAATGAGCAGTTCTTC.

This chain uses TRBV7-6 with TRBJ1-5, with 12 positions matching TRBD1. After removal of 5 bases from V and 8 bases from J, the junction contained 10 bases not matched to a gene. There are 16 residues in the CDR3. Germline lookup yields CDR1 SGHVS and CDR2 FNYEAQ. The CDR3, as DNA: TGTGCCAGCAGCGTGACCGGGACAGGGGGCGGGGAGCCCCAGCATTTT. It is translated as CASSVTGTGGGEPQHF.

The V and J genes are TRBV19 and TRBJ1-6; possibly TRBD1 for D (5 bases). The V gene's germline CDR1 is LNHDA and CDR2 SQIVND (reference sequence). Trimming stripped 9 bases from V and 7 bases from J, with 22 bases between. The CDR3 sequence is 16 residues long. The CDR3, as DNA: TGTGCCAGCCCTCAAGGGGTTCCTAACGGGAATTCACCCCTCCACTTT. Translated, it gives CASPQGVPNGNSPLHF.

The chain has TRBV5-6 and TRBJ2-2; unclear D gene. Germline V gene lookup returns CDR1 SGHDT and CDR2 YYEEEE. Between the trimmed V and J ends, which lost 4 bases and 0 bases, there was a span of 1 base. The CDR3 covers 12 residues. The CDR3 loop is CASSPNTGELFF. The CDR3 DNA is TGTGCCAGCAGCCCGAACACCGGGGAGCTGTTTTTT.

This chain uses TRBV18 with TRBJ1-1; 8 bases line up with TRBD1. This CDR3 spans 18 amino acids. Trimming cost V 6 bases and J 4 bases; bases outside gene matches: 19. The germline V gene encodes CDR1 KGHSH and CDR2 LQKENI. The CDR3 spells CASSNFPAGTGYLTEAFF. The DNA for the CDR3 is TGTGCCAGCTCGAACTTTCCCGCCGGGACAGGTTATCTCACTGAAGCTTTCTTT.

V and J are TRBV7-9 and TRBJ2-5, with 8 bases lining up with TRBD1. The CDR3 sequence is 17 residues long. Germline CDR1 reads SEHNR; CDR2 reads FQNEAQ (reference sequence). V lost 0 bases to trimming and J lost 0 bases; unmatched junction nucleotides: 6. This CDR3 reads CASSLALGDRYQETQYF. DNA of the CDR3: TGTGCCAGCAGCTTAGCGCTTGGGGACAGGTACCAAGAGACCCAGTACTTC.